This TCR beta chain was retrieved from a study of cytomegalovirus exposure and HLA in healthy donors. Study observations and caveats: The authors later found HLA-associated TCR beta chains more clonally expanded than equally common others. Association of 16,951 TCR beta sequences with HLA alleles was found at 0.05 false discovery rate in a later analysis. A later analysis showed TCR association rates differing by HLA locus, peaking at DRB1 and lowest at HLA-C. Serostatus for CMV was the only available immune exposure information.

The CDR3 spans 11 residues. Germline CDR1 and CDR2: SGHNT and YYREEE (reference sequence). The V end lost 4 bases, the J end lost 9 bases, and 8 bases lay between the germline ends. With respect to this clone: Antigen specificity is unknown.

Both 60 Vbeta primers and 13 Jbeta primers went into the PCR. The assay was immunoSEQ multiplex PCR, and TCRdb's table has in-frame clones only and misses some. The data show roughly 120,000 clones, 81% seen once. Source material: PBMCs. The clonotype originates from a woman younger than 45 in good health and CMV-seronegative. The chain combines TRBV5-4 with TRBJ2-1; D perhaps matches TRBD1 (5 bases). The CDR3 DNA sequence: TGTGCCAGCAGCAGGGGCCCTGAGCAGTTCTTC. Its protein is CASSRGPEQFF.